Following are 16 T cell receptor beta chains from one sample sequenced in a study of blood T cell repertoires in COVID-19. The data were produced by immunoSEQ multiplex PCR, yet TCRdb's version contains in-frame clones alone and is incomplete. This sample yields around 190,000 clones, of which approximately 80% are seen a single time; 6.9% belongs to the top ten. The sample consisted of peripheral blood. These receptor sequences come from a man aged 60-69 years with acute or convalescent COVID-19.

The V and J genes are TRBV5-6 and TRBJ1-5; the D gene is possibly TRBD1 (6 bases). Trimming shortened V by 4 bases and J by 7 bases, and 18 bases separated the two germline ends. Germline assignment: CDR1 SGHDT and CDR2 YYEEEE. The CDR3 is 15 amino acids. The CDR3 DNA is TGTGCCAGCAGCCCCGGCCAGGGGATCAGACAGCCCCAGCATTTT. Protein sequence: CASSPGQGIRQPQHF. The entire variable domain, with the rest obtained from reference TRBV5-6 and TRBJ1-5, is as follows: DAGVTQSPTHLIKTRGQQVTLRCSPKSGHDTVSWYQQALGQGPQFIFQYYEEEERQRGNFPDRFSGHQFPNYSSELNVNALLLGDSALYLCASSPGQGIRQPQHFGDGTRLSIL.

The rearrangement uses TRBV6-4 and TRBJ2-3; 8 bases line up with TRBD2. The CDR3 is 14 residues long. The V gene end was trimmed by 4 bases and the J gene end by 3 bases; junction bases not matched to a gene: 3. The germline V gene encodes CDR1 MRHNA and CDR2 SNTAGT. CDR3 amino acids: CASSVSGGTDTQYF. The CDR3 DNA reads TGTGCCAGCAGTGTTTCGGGAGGGACAGATACGCAGTATTTT.

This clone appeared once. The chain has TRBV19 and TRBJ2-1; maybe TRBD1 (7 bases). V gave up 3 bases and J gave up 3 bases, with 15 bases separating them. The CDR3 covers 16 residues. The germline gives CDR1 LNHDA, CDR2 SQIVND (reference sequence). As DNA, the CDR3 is TGTGCCAGTAGTATGGCTGGAGGGACAGACTACAATGAGCAGTTCTTC. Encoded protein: CASSMAGGTDYNEQFF.

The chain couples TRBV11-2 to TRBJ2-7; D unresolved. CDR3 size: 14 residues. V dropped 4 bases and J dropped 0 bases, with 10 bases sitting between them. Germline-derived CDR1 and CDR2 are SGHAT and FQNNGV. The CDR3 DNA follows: TGTGCCAGCAGCTCGTTCTTAATCTCCTACGAGCAGTACTTC. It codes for CASSSFLISYEQYF.

CDR3 loop: CASSQRGSYEQYF. CDR3 DNA: TGTGCCAGCAGCCAACGGGGATCCTACGAGCAGTACTTC. The J gene is TRBJ2-7, the V gene TRBV3-1 (or the pseudogene TRBV3-2); D perhaps matches TRBD2 (5 bases). The CDR3 is 13 residues long. CDR1 is LGHDT and CDR2 is YNNKEL in the germline V gene (reference sequence). Trimming took 2 bases from V and 1 from J, leaving 6 bases between them.

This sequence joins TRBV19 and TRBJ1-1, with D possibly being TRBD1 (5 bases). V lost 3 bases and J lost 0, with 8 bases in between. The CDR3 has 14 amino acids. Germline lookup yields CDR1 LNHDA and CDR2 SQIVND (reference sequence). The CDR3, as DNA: TGTGCCAGTAGTATCTGGACATTGAACACTGAAGCTTTCTTT. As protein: CASSIWTLNTEAFF.

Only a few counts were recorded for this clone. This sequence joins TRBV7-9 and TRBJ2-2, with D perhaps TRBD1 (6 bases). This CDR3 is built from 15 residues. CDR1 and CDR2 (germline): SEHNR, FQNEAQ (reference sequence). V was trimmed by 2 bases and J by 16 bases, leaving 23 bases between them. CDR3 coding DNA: TGTGCCAGCAGCTTATCGCAGGGGAGACAGGCTCCCCCGTTTTTT. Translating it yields CASSLSQGRQAPPFF.

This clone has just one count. CDR3 sequence reads: CASSQTGDRDNEQFF. CDR3 DNA: TGCGCCAGCAGCCAAACAGGGGACAGGGACAATGAGCAGTTCTTC. The V gene is TRBV4-1, the J gene TRBJ2-1, with 9 bases aligning to TRBD1. The CDR3 loop spans 15 amino acids. J gave up 5 bases and V 2 bases, and 4 bases lay outside the gene matches. Germline V CDR1 and CDR2: MGHRA, YSYEKL.

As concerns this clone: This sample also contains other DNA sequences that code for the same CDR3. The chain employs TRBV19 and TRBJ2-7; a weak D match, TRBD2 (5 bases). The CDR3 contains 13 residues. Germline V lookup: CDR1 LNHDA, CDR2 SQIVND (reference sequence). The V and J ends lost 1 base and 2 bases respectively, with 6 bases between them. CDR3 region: CASSIGGAYEQYF. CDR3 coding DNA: TGTGCCAGTAGTATAGGGGGAGCCTACGAGCAGTACTTC.

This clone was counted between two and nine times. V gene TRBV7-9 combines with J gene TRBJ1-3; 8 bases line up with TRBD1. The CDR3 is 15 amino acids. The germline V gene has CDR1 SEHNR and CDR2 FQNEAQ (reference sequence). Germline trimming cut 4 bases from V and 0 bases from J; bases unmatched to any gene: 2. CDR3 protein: CASSSQGDSGNTIYF. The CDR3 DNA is TGTGCCAGCAGCTCACAGGGGGACTCTGGAAACACCATATATTTT.

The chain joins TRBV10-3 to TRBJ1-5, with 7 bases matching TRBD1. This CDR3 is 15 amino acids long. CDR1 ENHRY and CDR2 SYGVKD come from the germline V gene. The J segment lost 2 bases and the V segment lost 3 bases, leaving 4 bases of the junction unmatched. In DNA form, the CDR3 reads TGTGCCATCAGTGATGAAGGGGGCGGCAATCAGCCCCAGCATTTT. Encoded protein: CAISDEGGGNQPQHF.

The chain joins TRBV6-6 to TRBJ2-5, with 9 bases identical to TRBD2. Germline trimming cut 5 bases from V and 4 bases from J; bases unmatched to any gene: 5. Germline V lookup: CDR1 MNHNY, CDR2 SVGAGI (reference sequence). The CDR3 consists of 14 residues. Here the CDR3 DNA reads TGTGCCAGCAGTCCGCAGACTAGCGGAGAGACCCAGTACTTC. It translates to CASSPQTSGETQYF.

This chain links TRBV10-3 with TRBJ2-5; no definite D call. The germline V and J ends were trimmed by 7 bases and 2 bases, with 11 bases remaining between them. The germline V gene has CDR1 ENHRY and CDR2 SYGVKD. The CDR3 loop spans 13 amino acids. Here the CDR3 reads CAIKETAQETQYF. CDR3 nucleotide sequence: TGTGCCATCAAGGAGACTGCACAAGAGACCCAGTACTTC.

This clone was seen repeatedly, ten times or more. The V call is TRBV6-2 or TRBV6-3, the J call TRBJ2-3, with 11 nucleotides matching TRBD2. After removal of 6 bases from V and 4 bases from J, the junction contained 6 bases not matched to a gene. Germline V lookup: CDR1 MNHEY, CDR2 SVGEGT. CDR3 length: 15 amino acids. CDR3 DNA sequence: TGTGCCAGCAGCCCTAGCGGGGGGTCCCCAGATACGCAGTATTTT. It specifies CASSPSGGSPDTQYF.

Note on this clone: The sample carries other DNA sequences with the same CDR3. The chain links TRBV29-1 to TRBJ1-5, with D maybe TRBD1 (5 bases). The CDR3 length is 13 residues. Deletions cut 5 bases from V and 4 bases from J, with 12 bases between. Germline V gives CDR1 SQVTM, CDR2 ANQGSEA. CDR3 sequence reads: CSVSTGLNQPQHF. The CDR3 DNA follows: TGCAGCGTTAGCACAGGCTTAAATCAGCCCCAGCATTTT.

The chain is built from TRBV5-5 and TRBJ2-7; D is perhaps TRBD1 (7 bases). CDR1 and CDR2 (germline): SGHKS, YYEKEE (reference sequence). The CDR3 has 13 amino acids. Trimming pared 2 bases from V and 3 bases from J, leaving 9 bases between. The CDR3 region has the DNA TGTGCCAGCAGCTTCCAGGGGGGCTACGAGCAGTACTTC. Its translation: CASSFQGGYEQYF.